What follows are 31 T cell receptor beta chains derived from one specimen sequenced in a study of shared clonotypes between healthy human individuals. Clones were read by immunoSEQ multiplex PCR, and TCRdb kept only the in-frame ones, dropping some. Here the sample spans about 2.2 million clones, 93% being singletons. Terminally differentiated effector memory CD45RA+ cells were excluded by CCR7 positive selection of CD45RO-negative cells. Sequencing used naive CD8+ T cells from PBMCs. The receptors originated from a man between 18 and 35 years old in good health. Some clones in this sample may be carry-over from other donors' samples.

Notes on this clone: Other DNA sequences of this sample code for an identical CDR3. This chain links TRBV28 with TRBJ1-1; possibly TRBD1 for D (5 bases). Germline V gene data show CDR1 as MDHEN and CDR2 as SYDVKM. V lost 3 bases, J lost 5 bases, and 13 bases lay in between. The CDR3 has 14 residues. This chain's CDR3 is CASSLTGRGTEAFF. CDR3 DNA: TGTGCCAGCAGTTTGACGGGCCGGGGGACTGAAGCTTTCTTT.

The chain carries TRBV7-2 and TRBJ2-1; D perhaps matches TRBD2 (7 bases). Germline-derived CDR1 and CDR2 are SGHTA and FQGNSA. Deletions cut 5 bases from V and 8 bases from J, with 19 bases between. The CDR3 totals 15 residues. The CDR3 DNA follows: TGTGCCAGCAGCCAAAGGGGGGGGCTTTGGGATGAGCAGTTCTTC. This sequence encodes CASSQRGGLWDEQFF. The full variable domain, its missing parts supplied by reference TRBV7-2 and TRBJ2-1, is GAGVSQSPSNKVTEKGKDVELRCDPISGHTALYWYRQSLGQGLEFLIYFQGNSAPDKSGLPSDRFSAERTGGSVSTLTIQRTQQEDSAVYLCASSQRGGLWDEQFFGPGTRLTVL.

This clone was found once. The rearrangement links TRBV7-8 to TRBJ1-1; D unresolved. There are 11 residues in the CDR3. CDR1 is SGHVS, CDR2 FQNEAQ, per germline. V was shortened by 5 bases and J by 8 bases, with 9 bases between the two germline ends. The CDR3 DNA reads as TGTGCCAGCAGCCACACGACAGAAGCTTTCTTT. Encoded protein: CASSHTTEAFF.

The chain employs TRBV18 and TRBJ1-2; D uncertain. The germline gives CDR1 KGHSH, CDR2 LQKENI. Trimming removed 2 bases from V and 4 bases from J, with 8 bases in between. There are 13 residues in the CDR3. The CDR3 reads CASSPAPGYGYTF. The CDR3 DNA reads TGTGCCAGCTCACCAGCTCCGGGCTATGGCTACACCTTC.

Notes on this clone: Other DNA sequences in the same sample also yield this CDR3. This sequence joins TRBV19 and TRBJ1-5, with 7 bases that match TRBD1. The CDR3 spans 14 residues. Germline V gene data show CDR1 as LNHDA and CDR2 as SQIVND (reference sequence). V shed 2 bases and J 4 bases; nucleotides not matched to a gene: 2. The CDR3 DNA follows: TGTGCCAGTAGTATAAGGGACAGTAATCAGCCCCAGCATTTT. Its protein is CASSIRDSNQPQHF.

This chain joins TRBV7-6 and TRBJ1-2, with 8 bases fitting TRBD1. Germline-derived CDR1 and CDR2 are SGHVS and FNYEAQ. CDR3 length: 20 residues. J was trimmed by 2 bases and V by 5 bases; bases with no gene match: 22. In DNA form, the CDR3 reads TGTGCCAGCAGCCCCAAAGCAGGGGGCGGTTACGGCGGGTCGAACTATGGCTACACCTTC. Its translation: CASSPKAGGGYGGSNYGYTF.

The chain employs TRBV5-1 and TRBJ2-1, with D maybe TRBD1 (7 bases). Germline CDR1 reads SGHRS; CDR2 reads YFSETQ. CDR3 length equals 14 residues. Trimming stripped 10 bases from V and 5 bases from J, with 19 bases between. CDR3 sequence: CAVRSRGENNEQFF. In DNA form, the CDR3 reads TGCGCCGTTCGCTCCAGGGGGGAGAACAATGAGCAGTTCTTC.

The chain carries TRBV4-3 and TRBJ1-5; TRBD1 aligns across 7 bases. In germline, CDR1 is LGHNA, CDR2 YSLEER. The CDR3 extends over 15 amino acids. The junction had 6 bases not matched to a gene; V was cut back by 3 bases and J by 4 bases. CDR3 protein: CASSQGGRGNQPQHF. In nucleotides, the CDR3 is TGCGCCAGCAGCCAGGGGGGCAGGGGGAATCAGCCCCAGCATTTT.

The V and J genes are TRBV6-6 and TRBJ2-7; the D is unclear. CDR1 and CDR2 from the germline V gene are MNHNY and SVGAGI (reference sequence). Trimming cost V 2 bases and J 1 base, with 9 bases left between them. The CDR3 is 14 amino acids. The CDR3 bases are TGTGCCAGCAGTTACCCGTCGGCTTCCTACGAGCAGTACTTC. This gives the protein CASSYPSASYEQYF.

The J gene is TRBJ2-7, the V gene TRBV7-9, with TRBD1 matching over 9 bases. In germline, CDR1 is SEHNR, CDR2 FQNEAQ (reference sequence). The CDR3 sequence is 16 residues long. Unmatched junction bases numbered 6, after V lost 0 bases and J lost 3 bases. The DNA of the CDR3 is TGTGCCAGCAGCTTAGCCGGGGGACAGGGTAGCTACGAGCAGTACTTC. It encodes CASSLAGGQGSYEQYF.

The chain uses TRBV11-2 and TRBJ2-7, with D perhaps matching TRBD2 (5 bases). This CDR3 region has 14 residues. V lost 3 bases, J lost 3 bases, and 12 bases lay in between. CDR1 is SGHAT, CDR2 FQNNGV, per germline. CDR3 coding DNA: TGTGCCAGCAGCTTCGGGATAAATTTCTACGAGCAGTACTTC. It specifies CASSFGINFYEQYF.

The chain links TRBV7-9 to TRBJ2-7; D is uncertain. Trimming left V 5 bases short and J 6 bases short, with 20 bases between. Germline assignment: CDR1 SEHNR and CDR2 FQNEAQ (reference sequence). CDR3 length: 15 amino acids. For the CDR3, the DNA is TGTGCCAGCAGCCTTCAACCCCCTCTAGGGCCCGAGCAGTACTTC. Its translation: CASSLQPPLGPEQYF.

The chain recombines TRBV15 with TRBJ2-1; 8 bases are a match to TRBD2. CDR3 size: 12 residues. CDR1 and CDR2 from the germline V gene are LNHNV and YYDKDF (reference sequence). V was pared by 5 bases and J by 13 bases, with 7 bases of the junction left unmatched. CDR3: CATSLRGGVQFF. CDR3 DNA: TGTGCCACCAGCCTCCGGGGGGGAGTACAGTTCTTC.

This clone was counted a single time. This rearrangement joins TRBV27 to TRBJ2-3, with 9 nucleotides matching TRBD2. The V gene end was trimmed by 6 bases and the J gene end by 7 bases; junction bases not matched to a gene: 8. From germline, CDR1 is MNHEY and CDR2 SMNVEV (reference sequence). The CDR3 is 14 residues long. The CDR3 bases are TGTGCCAGCAGCCCGGGACTAGCAAGTTATACGCAGTATTTT. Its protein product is CASSPGLASYTQYF.

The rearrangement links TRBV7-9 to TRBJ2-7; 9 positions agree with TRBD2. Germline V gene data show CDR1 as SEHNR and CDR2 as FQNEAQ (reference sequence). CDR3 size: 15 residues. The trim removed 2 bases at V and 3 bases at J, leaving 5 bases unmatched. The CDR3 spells CASSLSSGKFYEQYF. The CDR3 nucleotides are TGTGCCAGCAGCTTATCTAGCGGGAAATTCTACGAGCAGTACTTC.

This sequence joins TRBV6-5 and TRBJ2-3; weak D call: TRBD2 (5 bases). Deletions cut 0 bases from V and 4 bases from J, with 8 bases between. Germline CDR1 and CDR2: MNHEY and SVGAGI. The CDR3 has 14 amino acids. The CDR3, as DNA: TGTGCCAGCAGTTACTCAACTAGGCCAGATACGCAGTATTTT. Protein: CASSYSTRPDTQYF.

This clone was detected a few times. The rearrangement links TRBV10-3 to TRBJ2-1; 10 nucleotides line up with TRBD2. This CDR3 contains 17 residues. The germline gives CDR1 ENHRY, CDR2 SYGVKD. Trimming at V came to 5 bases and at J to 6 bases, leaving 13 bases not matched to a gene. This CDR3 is CAISSIAGGPRSNEQFF. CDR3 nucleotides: TGTGCCATCAGTTCGATAGCGGGAGGCCCTCGCAGCAATGAGCAGTTCTTC.

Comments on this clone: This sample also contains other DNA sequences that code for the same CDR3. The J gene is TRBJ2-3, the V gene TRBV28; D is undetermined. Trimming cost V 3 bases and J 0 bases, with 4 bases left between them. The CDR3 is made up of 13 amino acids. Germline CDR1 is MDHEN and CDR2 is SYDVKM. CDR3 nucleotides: TGTGCCAGCAGTTTGACTAGCACAGATACGCAGTATTTT. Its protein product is CASSLTSTDTQYF. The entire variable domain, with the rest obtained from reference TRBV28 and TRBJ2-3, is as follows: DVKVTQSSRYLVKRTGEKVFLECVQDMDHENMFWYRQDPGLGLRLIYFSYDVKMKEKGDIPEGYSVSREKKERFSLILESASTNQTSMYLCASSLTSTDTQYFGPGTRLTVL.

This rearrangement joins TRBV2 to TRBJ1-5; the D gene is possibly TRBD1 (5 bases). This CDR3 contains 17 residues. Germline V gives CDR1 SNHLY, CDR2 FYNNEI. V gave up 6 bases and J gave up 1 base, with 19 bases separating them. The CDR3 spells CASRDSLDGASNQPQHF. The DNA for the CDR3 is TGTGCCAGCAGGGACTCACTGGACGGGGCGAGCAATCAGCCCCAGCATTTT.

The CDR3 coding sequence is TGTGCCAGCAGCTCGGGACCTCTCCAGGGTCCTGAAGCTTTCTTT. It translates to CASSSGPLQGPEAFF. V and J are TRBV13 and TRBJ1-1, with a possible D match to TRBD1 (5 bases). V was cut by 4 bases and J by 6 bases, with 18 bases left in between. The CDR3 totals 15 residues. Germline CDR1 PRHDT, CDR2 FYEKMQ (reference sequence).

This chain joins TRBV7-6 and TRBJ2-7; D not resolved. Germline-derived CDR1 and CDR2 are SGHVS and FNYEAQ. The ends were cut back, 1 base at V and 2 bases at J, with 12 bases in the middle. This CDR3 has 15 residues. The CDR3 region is CASSLENQKTYEQYF. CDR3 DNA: TGTGCCAGCAGCTTAGAAAATCAGAAGACCTACGAGCAGTACTTC.

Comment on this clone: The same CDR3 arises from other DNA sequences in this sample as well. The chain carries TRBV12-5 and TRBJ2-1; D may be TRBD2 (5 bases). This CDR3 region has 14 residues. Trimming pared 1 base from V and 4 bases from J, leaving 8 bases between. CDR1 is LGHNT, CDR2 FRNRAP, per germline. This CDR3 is CASGLEGGYNEQFF. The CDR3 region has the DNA TGTGCTAGTGGTTTGGAGGGCGGGTACAATGAGCAGTTCTTC.

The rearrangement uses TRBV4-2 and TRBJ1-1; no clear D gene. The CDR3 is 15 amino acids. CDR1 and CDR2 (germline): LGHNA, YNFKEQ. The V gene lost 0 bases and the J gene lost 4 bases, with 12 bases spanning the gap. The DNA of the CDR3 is TGTGCCAGCAGCCAAGATTACGGGCGCGGCACTGAAGCTTTCTTT. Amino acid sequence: CASSQDYGRGTEAFF.

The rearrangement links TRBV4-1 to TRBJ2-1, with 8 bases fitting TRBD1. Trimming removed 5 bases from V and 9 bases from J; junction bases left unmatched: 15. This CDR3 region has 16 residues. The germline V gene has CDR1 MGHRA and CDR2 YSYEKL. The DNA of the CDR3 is TGCGCCAGCAGCTTTCGACAGGGGACGGATAGTAGTGAGCAGTTCTTC. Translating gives CASSFRQGTDSSEQFF.

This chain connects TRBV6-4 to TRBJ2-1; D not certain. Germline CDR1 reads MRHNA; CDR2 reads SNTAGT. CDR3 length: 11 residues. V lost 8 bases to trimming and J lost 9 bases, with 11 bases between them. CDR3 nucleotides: TGTGCCAGCGGGGTCCTGGGTGAGCAGTTCTTC. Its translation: CASGVLGEQFF.

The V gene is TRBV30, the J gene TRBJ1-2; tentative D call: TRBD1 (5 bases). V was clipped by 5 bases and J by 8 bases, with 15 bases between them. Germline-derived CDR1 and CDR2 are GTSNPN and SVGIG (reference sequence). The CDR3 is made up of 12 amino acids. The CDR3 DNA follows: TGTGCCTGGTCCGGGGAGGGGCTAGGCTACACCTTC. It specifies CAWSGEGLGYTF.

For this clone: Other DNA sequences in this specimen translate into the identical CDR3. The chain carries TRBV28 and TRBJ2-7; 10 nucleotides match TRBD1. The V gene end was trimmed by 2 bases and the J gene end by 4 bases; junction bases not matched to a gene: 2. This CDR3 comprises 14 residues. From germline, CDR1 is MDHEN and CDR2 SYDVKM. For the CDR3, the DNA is TGTGCCAGCAGTTTAGGGACAGGGGCGTACGAGCAGTACTTC. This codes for CASSLGTGAYEQYF.

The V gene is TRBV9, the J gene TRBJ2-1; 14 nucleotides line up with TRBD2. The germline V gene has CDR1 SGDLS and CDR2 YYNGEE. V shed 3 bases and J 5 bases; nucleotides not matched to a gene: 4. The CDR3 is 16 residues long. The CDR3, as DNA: TGTGCCAGCAGCGCTCGACTAGCGGGAGGGCACAATGAGCAGTTCTTC. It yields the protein CASSARLAGGHNEQFF.

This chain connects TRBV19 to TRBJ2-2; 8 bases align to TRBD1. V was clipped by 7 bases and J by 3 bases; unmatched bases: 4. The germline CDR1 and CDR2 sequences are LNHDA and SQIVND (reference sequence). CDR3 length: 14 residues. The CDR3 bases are TGTGCCAGTATCCAGGACAGGGACACCGGGGAGCTGTTTTTT. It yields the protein CASIQDRDTGELFF.

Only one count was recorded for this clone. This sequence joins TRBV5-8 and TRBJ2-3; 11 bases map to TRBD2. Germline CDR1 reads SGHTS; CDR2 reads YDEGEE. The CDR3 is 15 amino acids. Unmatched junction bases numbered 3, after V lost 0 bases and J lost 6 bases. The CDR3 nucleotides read TGTGCCAGCAGCTTGGGACTAGCGGGAATGGATACGCAGTATTTT. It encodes CASSLGLAGMDTQYF.

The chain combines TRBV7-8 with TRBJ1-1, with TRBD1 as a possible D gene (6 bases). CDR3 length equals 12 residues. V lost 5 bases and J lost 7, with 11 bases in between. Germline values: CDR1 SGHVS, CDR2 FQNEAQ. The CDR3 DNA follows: TGTGCCAGCAGCCCCGGGACATATGAAGCTTTCTTT. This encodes CASSPGTYEAFF.